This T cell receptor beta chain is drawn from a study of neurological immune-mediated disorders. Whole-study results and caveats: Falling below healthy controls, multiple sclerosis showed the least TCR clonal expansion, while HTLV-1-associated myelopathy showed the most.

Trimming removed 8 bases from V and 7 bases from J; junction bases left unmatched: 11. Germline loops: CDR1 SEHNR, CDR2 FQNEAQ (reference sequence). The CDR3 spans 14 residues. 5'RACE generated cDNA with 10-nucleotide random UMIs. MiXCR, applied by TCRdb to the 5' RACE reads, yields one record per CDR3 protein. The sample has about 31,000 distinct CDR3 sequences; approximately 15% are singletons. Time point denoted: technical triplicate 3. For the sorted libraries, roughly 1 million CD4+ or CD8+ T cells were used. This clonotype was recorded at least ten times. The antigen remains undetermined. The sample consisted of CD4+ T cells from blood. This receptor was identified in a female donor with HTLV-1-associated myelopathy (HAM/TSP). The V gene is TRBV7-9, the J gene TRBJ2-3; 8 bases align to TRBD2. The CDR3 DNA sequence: TGTGCCAGCCAAGGGGTAGCGGGGACAAATACGCAGTATTTT. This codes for CASQGVAGTNTQYF.